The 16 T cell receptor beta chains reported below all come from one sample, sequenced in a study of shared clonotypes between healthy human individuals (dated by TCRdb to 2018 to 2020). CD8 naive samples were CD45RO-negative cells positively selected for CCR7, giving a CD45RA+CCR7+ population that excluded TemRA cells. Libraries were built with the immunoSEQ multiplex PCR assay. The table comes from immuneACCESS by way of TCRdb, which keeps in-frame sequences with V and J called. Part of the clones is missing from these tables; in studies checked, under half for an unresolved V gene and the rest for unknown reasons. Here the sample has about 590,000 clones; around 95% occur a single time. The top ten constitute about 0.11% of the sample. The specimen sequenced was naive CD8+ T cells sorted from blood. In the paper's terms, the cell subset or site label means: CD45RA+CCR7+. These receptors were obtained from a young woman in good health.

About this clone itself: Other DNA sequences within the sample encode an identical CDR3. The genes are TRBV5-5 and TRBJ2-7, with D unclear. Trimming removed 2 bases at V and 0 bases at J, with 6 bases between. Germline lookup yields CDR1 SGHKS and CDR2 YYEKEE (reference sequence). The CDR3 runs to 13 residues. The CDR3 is CASSFGSSYEQYF. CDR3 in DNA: TGTGCCAGCAGCTTTGGTAGCTCCTACGAGCAGTACTTC.

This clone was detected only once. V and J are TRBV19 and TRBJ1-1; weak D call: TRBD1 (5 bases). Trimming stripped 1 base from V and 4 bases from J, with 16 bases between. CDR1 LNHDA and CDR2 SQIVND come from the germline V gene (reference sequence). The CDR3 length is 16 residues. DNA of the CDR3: TGTGCCAGTAGTATAGCTTCCGGGACCTTACCCACTGAAGCTTTCTTT. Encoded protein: CASSIASGTLPTEAFF.

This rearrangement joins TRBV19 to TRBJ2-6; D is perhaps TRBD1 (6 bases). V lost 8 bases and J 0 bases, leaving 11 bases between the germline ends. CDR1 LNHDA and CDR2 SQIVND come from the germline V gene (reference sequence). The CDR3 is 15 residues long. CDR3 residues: CASLRTDSGANVLTF. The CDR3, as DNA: TGTGCCAGTTTGAGGACAGACTCTGGGGCCAACGTCCTGACTTTC.

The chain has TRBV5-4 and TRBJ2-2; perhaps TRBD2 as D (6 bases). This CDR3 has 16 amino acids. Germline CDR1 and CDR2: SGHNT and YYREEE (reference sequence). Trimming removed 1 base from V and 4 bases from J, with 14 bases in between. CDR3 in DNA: TGTGCCAGCAGCTTGAGCCCGGGGGACGGCACCGGGGAGCTGTTTTTT. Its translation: CASSLSPGDGTGELFF.

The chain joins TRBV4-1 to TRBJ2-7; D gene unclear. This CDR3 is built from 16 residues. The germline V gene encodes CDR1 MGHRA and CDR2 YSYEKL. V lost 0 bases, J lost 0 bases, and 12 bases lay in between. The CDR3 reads CASSQDQQETSYEQYF. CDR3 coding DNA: TGCGCCAGCAGCCAAGATCAGCAGGAGACCTCCTACGAGCAGTACTTC.

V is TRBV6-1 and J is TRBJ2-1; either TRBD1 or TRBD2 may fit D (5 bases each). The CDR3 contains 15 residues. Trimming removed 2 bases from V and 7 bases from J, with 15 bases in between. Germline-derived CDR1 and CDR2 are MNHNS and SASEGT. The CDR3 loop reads CASSEYGARGNEQFF. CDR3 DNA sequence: TGTGCCAGCAGTGAATACGGGGCCCGTGGGAATGAGCAGTTCTTC.

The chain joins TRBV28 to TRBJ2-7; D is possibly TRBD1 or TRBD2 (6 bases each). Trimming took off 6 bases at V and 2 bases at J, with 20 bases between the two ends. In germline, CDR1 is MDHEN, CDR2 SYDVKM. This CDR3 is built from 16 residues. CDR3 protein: CASSHDFGGAPYEQYF. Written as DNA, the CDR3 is TGTGCCAGCAGCCATGATTTCGGGGGCGCGCCCTACGAGCAGTACTTC.

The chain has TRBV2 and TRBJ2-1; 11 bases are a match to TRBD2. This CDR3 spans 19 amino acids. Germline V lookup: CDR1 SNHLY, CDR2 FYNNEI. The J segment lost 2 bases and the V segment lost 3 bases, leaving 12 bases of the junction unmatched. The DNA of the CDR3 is TGTGCCAGCAGTGACCCCACCTCGCCGACTAGCGGGACCTACAATGAGCAGTTCTTC. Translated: CASSDPTSPTSGTYNEQFF. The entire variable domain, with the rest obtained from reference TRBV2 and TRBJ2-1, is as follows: EPEVTQTPSHQVTQMGQEVILRCVPISNHLYFYWYRQILGQKVEFLVSFYNNEISEKSEIFDDQFSVERPDGSNFTLKIRSTKLEDSAMYFCASSDPTSPTSGTYNEQFFGPGTRLTVL.

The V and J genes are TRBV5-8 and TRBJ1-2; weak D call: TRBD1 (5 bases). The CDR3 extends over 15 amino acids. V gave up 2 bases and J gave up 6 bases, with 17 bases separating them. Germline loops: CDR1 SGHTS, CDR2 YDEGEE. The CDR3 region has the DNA TGTGCCAGCAGCTTCTATGACCAGGGCCTCCATGGCTACACCTTC. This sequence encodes CASSFYDQGLHGYTF.

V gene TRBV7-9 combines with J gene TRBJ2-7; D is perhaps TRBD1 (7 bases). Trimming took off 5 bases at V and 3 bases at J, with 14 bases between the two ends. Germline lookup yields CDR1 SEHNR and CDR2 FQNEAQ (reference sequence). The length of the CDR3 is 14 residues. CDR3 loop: CASSPAQGGYEQYF. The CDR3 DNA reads TGTGCCAGCAGCCCCGCGCAGGGGGGCTACGAGCAGTACTTC.

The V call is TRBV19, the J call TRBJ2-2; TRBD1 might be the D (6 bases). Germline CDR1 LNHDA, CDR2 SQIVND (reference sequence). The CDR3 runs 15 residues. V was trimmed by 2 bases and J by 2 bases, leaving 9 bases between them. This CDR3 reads CASSIRQDNTGELFF. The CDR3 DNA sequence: TGTGCCAGTAGTATACGACAGGATAACACCGGGGAGCTGTTTTTT.

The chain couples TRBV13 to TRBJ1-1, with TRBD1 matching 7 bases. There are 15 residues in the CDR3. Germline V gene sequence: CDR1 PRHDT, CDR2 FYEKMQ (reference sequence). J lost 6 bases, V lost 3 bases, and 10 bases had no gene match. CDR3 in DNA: TGTGCCAGCAGCTTCCTAGGAGGGGGCAGCGCTGAAGCTTTCTTT. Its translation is CASSFLGGGSAEAFF.

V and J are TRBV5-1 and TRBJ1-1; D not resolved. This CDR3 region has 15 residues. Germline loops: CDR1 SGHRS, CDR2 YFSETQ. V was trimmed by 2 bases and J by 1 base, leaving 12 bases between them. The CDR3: CASSFAAPSNTEAFF. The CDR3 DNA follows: TGCGCCAGCAGCTTTGCGGCACCGTCGAACACTGAAGCTTTCTTT.

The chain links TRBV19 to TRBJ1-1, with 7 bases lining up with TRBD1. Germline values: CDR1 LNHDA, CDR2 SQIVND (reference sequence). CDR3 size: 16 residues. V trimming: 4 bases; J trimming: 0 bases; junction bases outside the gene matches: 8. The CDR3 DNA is TGTGCCAGTAGTACCCACAGGGGCACCTTGAACACTGAAGCTTTCTTT. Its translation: CASSTHRGTLNTEAFF.

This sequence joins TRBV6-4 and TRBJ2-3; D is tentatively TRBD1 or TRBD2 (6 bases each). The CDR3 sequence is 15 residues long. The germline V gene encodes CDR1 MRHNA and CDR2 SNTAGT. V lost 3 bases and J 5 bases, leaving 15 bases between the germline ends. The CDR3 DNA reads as TGTGCCAGCAGTGAGGGGGCTACCGGGGGAGATACGCAGTATTTT. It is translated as CASSEGATGGDTQYF.

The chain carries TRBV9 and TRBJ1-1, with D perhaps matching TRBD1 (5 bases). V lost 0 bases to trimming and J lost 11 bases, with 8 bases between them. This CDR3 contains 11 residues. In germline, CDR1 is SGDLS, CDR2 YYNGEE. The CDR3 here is CASSVGGEAFF. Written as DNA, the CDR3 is TGTGCCAGCAGCGTAGGGGGGGAGGCTTTCTTT.